These 31 T cell receptor beta chains were sequenced from one sample in a study of cytomegalovirus exposure and HLA in healthy donors. Primers: 60 Vbeta forward and 13 Jbeta reverse. Produced via immunoSEQ multiplex PCR; TCRdb's table is partial and in-frame only. The sample consists of some 150,000 clones, approximately 85% of them appearing once. The sequenced sample consisted of PBMCs. These receptors all come from a woman aged 50 to 60 in good health and CMV-seropositive.

The V call is TRBV7-9, the J call TRBJ1-4; D is undetermined. V was pared by 3 bases and J by 0 bases, with 8 bases between. Germline V lookup: CDR1 SEHNR, CDR2 FQNEAQ (reference sequence). The CDR3 is 15 residues long. In nucleotides, the CDR3 is TGTGCCAGCAGCTTGGTACATGCAACTAATGAAAAACTGTTTTTT. Protein product: CASSLVHATNEKLFF.

The CDR3 nucleotides are TGTGCCAGCAGCAAAGATCAGGGCTACTCTGGAAACACCATATATTTT. Residues: CASSKDQGYSGNTIYF. The V and J genes are TRBV21-1 and TRBJ1-3; the table's D call, TRBD1, was not checked against the DNA. TRBV21-1 is an annotated pseudogene. The CDR3 length is 16 residues.

J is TRBJ1-6 and V is TRBV5-1; tentative D call: TRBD1 (5 bases). The V end lost 0 bases, the J end lost 8 bases, and 9 bases lay between the germline ends. The CDR3 consists of 14 residues. Germline V gene data show CDR1 as SGHRS and CDR2 as YFSETQ. The CDR3 DNA reads as TGCGCCAGCAGCTTGGTGGGGGGGGATTCACCCCTCCACTTT. It codes for CASSLVGGDSPLHF.

The V gene is TRBV4-3, the J gene TRBJ1-6, with TRBD1 identical over 9 bases. This CDR3 contains 17 residues. With V trimmed by 0 bases and J by 7 bases, 7 bases remained unmatched. Germline V gene sequence: CDR1 LGHNA, CDR2 YSLEER. The CDR3 bases are TGCGCCAGCAGCCAAGATTTCCTGGACAGGGGAAATTCACCCCTCCACTTT. It translates to CASSQDFLDRGNSPLHF.

The gene calls are TRBV2 and TRBJ2-1, with TRBD2 matching 7 bases. CDR1 SNHLY and CDR2 FYNNEI come from the germline V gene. Unmatched junction bases numbered 11, after V lost 9 bases and J lost 6 bases. This CDR3 spans 14 amino acids. The CDR3 region is CASTGTTRTNEQFF. CDR3 coding DNA: TGTGCCAGTACCGGGACTACAAGAACCAATGAGCAGTTCTTC.

This chain uses TRBV19 with TRBJ1-5; D is uncertain. The V end lost 0 bases, the J end lost 7 bases, and 10 bases lay between the germline ends. Germline CDR1 is LNHDA and CDR2 is SQIVND (reference sequence). This CDR3 spans 14 amino acids. CDR3 region: CASSIDLLRQPQHF. In nucleotides, the CDR3 is TGTGCCAGTAGTATAGATCTATTGAGACAGCCCCAGCATTTT.

The count of this clone is one. The chain uses TRBV27 and TRBJ1-4; TRBD1 is a possible D gene (5 bases). Trimming cost V 4 bases and J 8 bases, with 11 bases left between them. There are 13 residues in the CDR3. Germline V lookup: CDR1 MNHEY, CDR2 SMNVEV (reference sequence). The CDR3, as DNA: TGTGCCAGCAGTTGGATGGGGGGAGAAAAACTGTTTTTT. Amino acids: CASSWMGGEKLFF. The full variable domain, rest sourced from reference TRBV27 and TRBJ1-4, is EAQVTQNPRYLITVTGKKLTVTCSQNMNHEYMSWYRQDPGLGLRQIYYSMNVEVTDKGDVPEGYKVSRKEKRNFPLILESPSPNQTSLYFCASSWMGGEKLFFGSGTQLSVL.

In DNA form, the CDR3 reads TGTGCCAGCCGTGGATTAGCGGGTCTCAATGAGCAGTTCTTC. This sequence encodes CASRGLAGLNEQFF. The chain uses TRBV19 and TRBJ2-1; 7 nucleotides match TRBD2. The CDR3 extends over 14 amino acids. Germline-derived CDR1 and CDR2 are LNHDA and SQIVND (reference sequence). The ends lost 9 bases at V and 6 bases at J; junction bases unmatched: 11.

The V gene is TRBV5-1, the J gene TRBJ1-2; 7 bases line up with TRBD1. This CDR3 spans 14 amino acids. CDR1 SGHRS and CDR2 YFSETQ come from the germline V gene. Trimming at V came to 3 bases and at J to 6 bases, leaving 8 bases not matched to a gene. The CDR3 protein is CASSSMTGLDGYTF. CDR3 DNA: TGCGCCAGCAGCTCGATGACAGGGTTAGATGGCTACACCTTC.

V gene TRBV7-2 combines with J gene TRBJ2-7; TRBD2 matches at 13 bases. In germline, CDR1 is SGHTA, CDR2 FQGNSA. CDR3 length: 15 residues. V was clipped by 4 bases and J by 4 bases; unmatched bases: 4. The DNA of the CDR3 is TGTGCCAGCAGCTCACGGACTAGCGGGAGTTACGAGCAGTACTTC. Residues: CASSSRTSGSYEQYF. The variable domain in full, completed from reference TRBV7-2 and TRBJ2-7, reads GAGVSQSPSNKVTEKGKDVELRCDPISGHTALYWYRQSLGQGLEFLIYFQGNSAPDKSGLPSDRFSAERTGGSVSTLTIQRTQQEDSAVYLCASSSRTSGSYEQYFGPGTRLTVT.

V is TRBV7-6 and J is TRBJ2-7, with a tentative D call TRBD2 (7 bases). The CDR3 spans 15 residues. Trimming took off 0 bases at V and 1 base at J, with 10 bases between the two ends. Germline V gene sequence: CDR1 SGHVS, CDR2 FNYEAQ. As DNA, the CDR3 is TGTGCCAGCAGCTTAGCGGGGGGGGCATCCTACGAGCAGTACTTC. Protein product: CASSLAGGASYEQYF.

V gene TRBV9 combines with J gene TRBJ2-3; 12 bases fit TRBD2. Germline CDR1 reads SGDLS; CDR2 reads YYNGEE. The CDR3 totals 19 residues. The J segment lost 2 bases and the V segment lost 0 bases, leaving 10 bases of the junction unmatched. The CDR3 DNA reads TGTGCCAGCAGCGTAGGGCTAGCGGGAGGGGGGGGGTCCACAGATACGCAGTATTTT. This translates into CASSVGLAGGGGSTDTQYF.

In this sample, this clone turned up a few times. This chain connects TRBV6-5 to TRBJ1-1; no reliable D call. Germline lookup yields CDR1 MNHEY and CDR2 SVGAGI. The CDR3 loop spans 16 amino acids. Trimming left V 0 bases short and J 0 bases short, with 11 bases between. The CDR3 protein is CASSYSWQRMNTEAFF. The CDR3 DNA sequence: TGTGCCAGCAGTTACTCCTGGCAGCGCATGAACACTGAAGCTTTCTTT.

The chain joins TRBV11-2 to TRBJ2-1; 8 nucleotides align to TRBD2. Germline V gene data show CDR1 as SGHAT and CDR2 as FQNNGV. The V segment lost 6 bases and the J segment 0 bases; nucleotides outside the gene matches: 7. The CDR3 length is 16 residues. CDR3 DNA sequence: TGTGCCAGCAGGGGTCTGCGGGAGGTCTCCTACAATGAGCAGTTCTTC. Its protein is CASRGLREVSYNEQFF.

The rearrangement uses TRBV28 and TRBJ1-1, with a possible D match to TRBD1 (6 bases). CDR1 is MDHEN and CDR2 is SYDVKM in the germline V gene. Deletions cut 5 bases from V and 10 bases from J, with 17 bases between. CDR3 size: 13 residues. The CDR3 reads CASSPGQSFVAFF. CDR3 sequence (DNA): TGTGCCAGCAGTCCCGGACAGAGTTTTGTAGCTTTCTTT.

This clone turned up a few times. V and J are TRBV5-4 and TRBJ2-1; D may be TRBD2 (6 bases). V lost 7 bases and J 4 bases, leaving 24 bases between the germline ends. This CDR3 is built from 17 residues. Germline CDR1 SGHNT, CDR2 YYREEE (reference sequence). The CDR3 loop reads CASAPLPPLGGYNEQFF. The CDR3 DNA reads TGTGCCAGCGCCCCGCTTCCCCCGTTGGGGGGATACAATGAGCAGTTCTTC.

The rearrangement joins TRBV11-2 to TRBJ1-2, with TRBD1 matching 12 bases. Unmatched junction bases numbered 11, after V lost 0 bases and J lost 0 bases. CDR1 and CDR2 from the germline V gene are SGHAT and FQNNGV. The CDR3 is 20 amino acids. The CDR3 protein is CASSLDKGGQGARANYGYTF. The CDR3 DNA sequence: TGTGCCAGCAGCTTAGATAAGGGGGGACAGGGGGCTCGAGCTAACTATGGCTACACCTTC.

This clone has just one count. The chain couples TRBV6-6 to TRBJ2-3, with D possibly matching TRBD2 (6 bases). Per germline, CDR1 MNHNY and CDR2 SVGAGI (reference sequence). The length of the CDR3 is 14 residues. Trimming shortened V by 4 bases and J by 5 bases, and 13 bases separated the two germline ends. The CDR3 loop is CASSSGTLQDTQYF. CDR3 nucleotides: TGTGCCAGCAGTTCCGGGACTCTACAAGATACGCAGTATTTT.

The rearrangement links TRBV4-3 to TRBJ2-7; D not resolved. Trimming cost V 1 base and J 4 bases, with 11 bases left between them. CDR1 LGHNA and CDR2 YSLEER come from the germline V gene. The CDR3 spans 14 residues. The CDR3 DNA reads TGCGCCAGCAGCCAAGCTAACAGCTTTTACGAGCAGTACTTC. This translates into CASSQANSFYEQYF.

V and J are TRBV29-1 and TRBJ1-1; 7 bases fit TRBD1. V trimming: 2 bases; J trimming: 11 bases; junction bases outside the gene matches: 5. CDR3 length: 11 residues. Germline V lookup: CDR1 SQVTM, CDR2 ANQGSEA. The CDR3 coding sequence is TGCAGCGTTGAACGACAGGGTCGGGCTTTCTTT. This codes for CSVERQGRAFF.

The chain's CDR3 is CASSSDMLIGNTIYF. The CDR3 DNA follows: TGTGCCAGCAGCTCGGACATGCTTATAGGAAACACCATATATTTT. V is TRBV14 and J is TRBJ1-3; maybe TRBD1 (5 bases). The CDR3 sequence is 15 residues long. V was clipped by 5 bases and J by 4 bases, with 15 bases between them. CDR1 is SGHDN and CDR2 is FVKESK in the germline V gene.

This sequence joins TRBV6-4 and TRBJ1-6; maybe TRBD1 (5 bases). This CDR3 contains 15 residues. Germline values: CDR1 MRHNA, CDR2 SNTAGT. Trimming took off 11 bases at V and 5 bases at J, with 19 bases between the two ends. DNA for the CDR3: TGTGCCCTTAAGGCCTGGGGGGAGGATAATTCACCCCTCCACTTT. Translation: CALKAWGEDNSPLHF.

This sequence joins TRBV5-1 and TRBJ2-1, with 13 nucleotides matching TRBD2. Trimming cost V 4 bases and J 8 bases; bases outside gene matches: 3. The CDR3 sequence is 14 residues long. CDR1 is SGHRS, CDR2 YFSETQ, per germline. The CDR3 here is CASSLTSGRYEQFF. Written as DNA, the CDR3 is TGCGCCAGCAGCCTGACTAGCGGGAGGTATGAGCAGTTCTTC.

The V call is TRBV15, the J call TRBJ1-5, with 7 bases aligning to TRBD1. V dropped 0 bases and J dropped 1; count of bases not matched to a gene: 6. From germline, CDR1 is LNHNV and CDR2 YYDKDF (reference sequence). The CDR3 has 17 residues. CDR3 loop: CATSRDRQGRSNQPQHF. The CDR3 DNA reads TGTGCCACCAGCAGAGACCGACAGGGCAGGAGCAATCAGCCCCAGCATTTT.

J is TRBJ2-5 and V is TRBV18; 13 bases match TRBD2. V lost 2 bases to trimming and J lost 5 bases; unmatched junction nucleotides: 2. Germline V gene sequence: CDR1 KGHSH, CDR2 LQKENI. The CDR3 is made up of 15 amino acids. The DNA for the CDR3 is TGTGCCAGCTCACCAGGGACTAGCGGGGAGGAGACCCAGTACTTC. Its protein product is CASSPGTSGEETQYF.

This clone was counted a single time. The chain joins TRBV7-6 to TRBJ2-1, with 12 bases aligning to TRBD2. CDR3 length: 16 amino acids. With 5 bases clipped from V and 3 bases from J, the junction kept 5 bases outside the gene matches. Germline values: CDR1 SGHVS, CDR2 FNYEAQ. CDR3 in DNA: TGTGCCAGCAGCCGACTAGCGGGGGAGGTCTACAATGAGCAGTTCTTC. Its protein product is CASSRLAGEVYNEQFF.

This chain links TRBV11-2 with TRBJ2-1; maybe TRBD2 (5 bases). Trimming took 1 base from V and 2 from J, leaving 9 bases between them. Germline V CDR1 and CDR2: SGHAT, FQNNGV. The CDR3 runs to 15 residues. CDR3 sequence (DNA): TGTGCCAGCAGCTTAGCAGTACTAGCCTACAATGAGCAGTTCTTC. Amino acid sequence: CASSLAVLAYNEQFF.

CDR3 sequence (DNA): TGTGCCAGCAGTCCCAGGGGGCGCGGGAACACCATATATTTT. Amino acids: CASSPRGRGNTIYF. This rearrangement joins TRBV27 to TRBJ1-3, with 8 bases matching TRBD1. The CDR3 contains 14 residues. Germline V gene data show CDR1 as MNHEY and CDR2 as SMNVEV (reference sequence). Trimming took 5 bases from V and 7 from J; bases not matched to a gene: 7.

This chain uses TRBV9 with TRBJ2-1; D remains unclear. CDR1 and CDR2 from the germline V gene are SGDLS and YYNGEE. CDR3 length: 14 amino acids. V was shortened by 4 bases and J by 7 bases, with 15 bases between the two germline ends. The CDR3 is CASSLQTSMNEQFF. In DNA form, the CDR3 reads TGTGCCAGCAGCCTTCAAACCTCTATGAATGAGCAGTTCTTC. The full variable domain, rest sourced from reference TRBV9 and TRBJ2-1, is DSGVTQTPKHLITATGQRVTLRCSPRSGDLSVYWYQQSLDQGLQFLIQYYNGEERAKGNILERFSAQQFPDLHSELNLSSLELGDSALYFCASSLQTSMNEQFFGPGTRLTVL.

This chain links TRBV7-2 with TRBJ1-4; no firm D call. This CDR3 region has 16 residues. V dropped 4 bases and J dropped 2 bases, with 14 bases sitting between them. The germline V gene encodes CDR1 SGHTA and CDR2 FQGNSA. The CDR3 nucleotides read TGTGCCAGCAGCTCTACAGCCTATCTGACTAATGAAAAACTGTTTTTT. Translated: CASSSTAYLTNEKLFF. Full variable domain (rest looked up from reference TRBV7-2 and TRBJ1-4): GAGVSQSPSNKVTEKGKDVELRCDPISGHTALYWYRQSLGQGLEFLIYFQGNSAPDKSGLPSDRFSAERTGGSVSTLTIQRTQQEDSAVYLCASSSTAYLTNEKLFFGSGTQLSVL.

CDR3: CASGRGLRTGRETQYF. The CDR3 DNA reads as TGTGCCAGCGGGCGGGGTCTCCGGACAGGGCGGGAGACCCAGTACTTC. The V and J genes are TRBV2 and TRBJ2-5; 8 nucleotides agree with TRBD1. The V gene end was trimmed by 8 bases and the J gene end by 5 bases; junction bases not matched to a gene: 16. The CDR3 sequence is 16 residues long. The V gene's germline CDR1 is SNHLY and CDR2 FYNNEI. The variable domain in full, completed from reference TRBV2 and TRBJ2-5, reads EPEVTQTPSHQVTQMGQEVILRCVPISNHLYFYWYRQILGQKVEFLVSFYNNEISEKSEIFDDQFSVERPDGSNFTLKIRSTKLEDSAMYFCASGRGLRTGRETQYFGPGTRLLVL.